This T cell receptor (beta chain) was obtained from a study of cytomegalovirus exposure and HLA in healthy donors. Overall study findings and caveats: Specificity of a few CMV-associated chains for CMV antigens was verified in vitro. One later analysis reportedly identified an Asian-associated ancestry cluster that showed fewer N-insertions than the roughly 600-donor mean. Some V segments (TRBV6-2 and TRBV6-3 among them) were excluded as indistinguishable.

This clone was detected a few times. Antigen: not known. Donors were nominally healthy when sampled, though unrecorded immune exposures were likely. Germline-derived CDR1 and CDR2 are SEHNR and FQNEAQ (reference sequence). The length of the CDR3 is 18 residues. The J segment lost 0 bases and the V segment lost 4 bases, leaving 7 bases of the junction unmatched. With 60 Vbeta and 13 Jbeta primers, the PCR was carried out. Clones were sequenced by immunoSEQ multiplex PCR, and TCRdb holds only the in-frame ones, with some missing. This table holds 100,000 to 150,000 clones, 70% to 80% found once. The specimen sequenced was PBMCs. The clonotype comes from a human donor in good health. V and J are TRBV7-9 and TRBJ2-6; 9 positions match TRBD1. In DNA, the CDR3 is TGTGCCAGCAGCTATCCCGGGACAGGGTCCTCTGGGGCCAACGTCCTGACTTTC. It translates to CASSYPGTGSSGANVLTF.